This T cell receptor beta chain is from a study of OX40 agonist ivuxolimab in advanced cancers. Study context: Patients in dose escalation had liver, melanoma, kidney or head and neck cancers. Age averaged about 62 years (range roughly 20 to 90), and around 78% were male. One hepatocellular carcinoma and a couple of cutaneous melanoma patients partially responded.

Samples were taken at baseline and on day 1 of cycles 4 and 7. Sequencing was performed with immunoSEQ multiplex PCR; in TCRdb, only in-frame clones are kept and a portion is missing. The table shows fewer than 65,000 clones, with roughly 86% occurring only once. The CDR3 extends over 15 amino acids. V lost 2 bases to trimming and J lost 3 bases, with 14 bases between them. Germline-derived CDR1 and CDR2 are MNHEY and SMNVEV (reference sequence). The rearrangement joins TRBV27 to TRBJ2-7; perhaps TRBD1 as D (7 bases). This clonotype was sampled from an adult with an advanced solid tumor such as melanoma, head and neck, liver or kidney cancer. This material consisted of CD4+ or CD8+ T cells sorted from blood, taken in a trial of the OX40 agonist ivuxolimab. CDR3 nucleotides: TGTGCCAGCAGTTTACAGGGGGGAAGGGGCTACGAGCAGTACTTC. Its protein is CASSLQGGRGYEQYF.